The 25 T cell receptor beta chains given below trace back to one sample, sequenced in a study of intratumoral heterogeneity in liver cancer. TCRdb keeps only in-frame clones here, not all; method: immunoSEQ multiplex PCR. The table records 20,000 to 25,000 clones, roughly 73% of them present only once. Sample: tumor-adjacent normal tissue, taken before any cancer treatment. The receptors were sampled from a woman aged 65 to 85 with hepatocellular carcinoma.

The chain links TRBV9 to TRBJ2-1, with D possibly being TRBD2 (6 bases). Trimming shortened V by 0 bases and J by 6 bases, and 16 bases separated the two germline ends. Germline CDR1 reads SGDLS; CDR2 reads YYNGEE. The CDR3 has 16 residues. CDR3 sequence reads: CASSVATSLNTNEQFF. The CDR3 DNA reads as TGTGCCAGCAGCGTAGCTACTAGCCTAAACACCAATGAGCAGTTCTTC.

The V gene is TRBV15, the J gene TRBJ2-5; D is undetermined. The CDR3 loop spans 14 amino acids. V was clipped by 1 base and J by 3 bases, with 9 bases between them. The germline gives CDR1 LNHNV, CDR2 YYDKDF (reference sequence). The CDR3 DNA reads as TGTGCCACCAGCAGAGTGAGCAGGAAAGAGACCCAGTACTTC. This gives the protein CATSRVSRKETQYF.

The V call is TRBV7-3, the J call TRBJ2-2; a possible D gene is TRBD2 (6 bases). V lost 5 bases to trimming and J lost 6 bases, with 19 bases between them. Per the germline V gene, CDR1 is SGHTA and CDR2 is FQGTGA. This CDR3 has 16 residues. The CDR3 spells CASSPRTGVVAGELFF. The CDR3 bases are TGTGCCAGCAGCCCACGGACGGGGGTGGTGGCCGGGGAGCTGTTTTTT. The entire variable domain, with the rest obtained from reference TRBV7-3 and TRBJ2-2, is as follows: GAGVSQTPSNKVTEKGKYVELRCDPISGHTALYWYRQSLGQGPEFLIYFQGTGAADDSGLPNDRFFAVRPEGSVSTLKIQRTERGDSAVYLCASSPRTGVVAGELFFGEGSRLTVL.

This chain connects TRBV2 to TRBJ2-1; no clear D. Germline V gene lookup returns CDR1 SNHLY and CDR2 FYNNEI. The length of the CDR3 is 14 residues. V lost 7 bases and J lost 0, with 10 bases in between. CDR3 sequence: CASNRDISYNEQFF. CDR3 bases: TGTGCCAGCAACCGCGACATCTCCTACAATGAGCAGTTCTTC.

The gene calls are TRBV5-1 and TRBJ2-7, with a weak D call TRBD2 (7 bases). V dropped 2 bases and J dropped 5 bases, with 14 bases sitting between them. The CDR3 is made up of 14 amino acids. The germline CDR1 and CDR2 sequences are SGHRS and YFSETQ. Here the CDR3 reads CASSFAGAGNEQYF. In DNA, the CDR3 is TGCGCCAGCAGCTTTGCGGGGGCAGGCAACGAGCAGTACTTC.

The CDR3 is CASRVGANTEAFF. CDR3 bases: TGTGCCAGTCGAGTGGGGGCGAACACTGAAGCTTTCTTT. V and J are TRBV19 and TRBJ1-1; D possibly corresponds to TRBD1 (6 bases). This CDR3 is built from 13 residues. Per germline, CDR1 LNHDA and CDR2 SQIVND (reference sequence). V was cut by 8 bases and J by 1 base, with 11 bases left in between.

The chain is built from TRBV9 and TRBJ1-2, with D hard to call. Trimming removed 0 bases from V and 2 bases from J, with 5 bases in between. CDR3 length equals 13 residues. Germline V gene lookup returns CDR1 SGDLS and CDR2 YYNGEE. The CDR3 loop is CASSVADNYGYTF. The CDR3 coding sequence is TGTGCCAGCAGCGTAGCTGACAACTATGGCTACACCTTC.

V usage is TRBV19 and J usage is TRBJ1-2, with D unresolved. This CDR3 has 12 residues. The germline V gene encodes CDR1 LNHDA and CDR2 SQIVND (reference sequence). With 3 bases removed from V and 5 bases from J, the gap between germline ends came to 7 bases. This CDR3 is CASSIQGYGYTF. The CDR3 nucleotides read TGTGCCAGTAGTATCCAAGGGTATGGCTACACCTTC.

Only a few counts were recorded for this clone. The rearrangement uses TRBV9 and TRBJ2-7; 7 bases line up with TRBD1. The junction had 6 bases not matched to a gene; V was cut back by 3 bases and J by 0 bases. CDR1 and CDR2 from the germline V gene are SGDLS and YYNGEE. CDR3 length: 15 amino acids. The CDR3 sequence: CASSAGTASSYEQYF. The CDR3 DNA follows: TGTGCCAGCAGCGCCGGGACAGCGAGCTCCTACGAGCAGTACTTC.

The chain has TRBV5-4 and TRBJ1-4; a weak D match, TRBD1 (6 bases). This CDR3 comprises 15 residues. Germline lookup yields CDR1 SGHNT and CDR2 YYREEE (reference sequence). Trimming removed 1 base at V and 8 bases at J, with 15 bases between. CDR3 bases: TGTGCCAGCAGCTTGAATGGGGGGCCTGAAGAAAAACTGTTTTTT. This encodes CASSLNGGPEEKLFF.

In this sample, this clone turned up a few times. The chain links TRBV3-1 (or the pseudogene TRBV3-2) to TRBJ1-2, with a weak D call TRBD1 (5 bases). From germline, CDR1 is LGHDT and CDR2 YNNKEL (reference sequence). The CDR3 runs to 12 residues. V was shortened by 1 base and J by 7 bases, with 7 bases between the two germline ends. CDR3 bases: TGTGCCAGCAGCCAAGTCAGGGTTGGCTACACCTTC. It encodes CASSQVRVGYTF.

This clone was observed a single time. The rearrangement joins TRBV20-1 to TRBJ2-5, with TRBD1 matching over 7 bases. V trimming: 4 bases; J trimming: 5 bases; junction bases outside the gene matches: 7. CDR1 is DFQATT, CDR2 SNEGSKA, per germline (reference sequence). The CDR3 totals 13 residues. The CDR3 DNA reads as TGCAGTGCTATTGACAGGGCTTTCGAGACCCAGTACTTC. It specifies CSAIDRAFETQYF.

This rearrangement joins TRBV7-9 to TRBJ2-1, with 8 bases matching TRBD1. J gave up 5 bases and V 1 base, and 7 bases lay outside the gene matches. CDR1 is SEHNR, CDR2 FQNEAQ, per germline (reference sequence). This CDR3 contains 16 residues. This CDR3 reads CASSLGRTGYDNEQFF. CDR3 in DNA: TGTGCCAGCAGCTTAGGGAGGACAGGGTACGACAATGAGCAGTTCTTC.

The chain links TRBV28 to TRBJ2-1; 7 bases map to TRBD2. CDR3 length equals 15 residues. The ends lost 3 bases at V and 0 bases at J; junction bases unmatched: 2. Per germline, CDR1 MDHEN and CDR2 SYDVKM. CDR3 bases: TGTGCCAGCAGTTTTAGGACTAGCTCCTACAATGAGCAGTTCTTC. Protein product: CASSFRTSSYNEQFF.

The CDR3 sequence: CASSLERIGQPQHF. In DNA, the CDR3 is TGTGCCAGCAGCTTAGAAAGGATAGGTCAGCCCCAGCATTTT. The V gene is TRBV7-9, the J gene TRBJ1-5; D call uncertain. Germline CDR1 is SEHNR and CDR2 is FQNEAQ (reference sequence). There are 14 residues in the CDR3. V lost 1 base to trimming and J lost 6 bases, with 10 bases between them.

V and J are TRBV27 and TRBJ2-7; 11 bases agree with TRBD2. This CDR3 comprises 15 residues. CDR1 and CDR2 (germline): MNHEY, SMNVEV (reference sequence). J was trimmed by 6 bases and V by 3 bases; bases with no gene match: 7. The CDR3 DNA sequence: TGTGCCAGCAGTTTCTTTAGCGGGAGGGGGGTCGAGCAGTACTTC. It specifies CASSFFSGRGVEQYF.

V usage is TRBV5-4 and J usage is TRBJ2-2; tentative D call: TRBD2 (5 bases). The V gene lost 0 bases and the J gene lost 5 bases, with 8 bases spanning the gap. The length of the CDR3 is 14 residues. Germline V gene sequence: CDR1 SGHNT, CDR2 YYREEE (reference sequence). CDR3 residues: CASSLEGETGELFF. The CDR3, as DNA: TGTGCCAGCAGCTTGGAGGGAGAGACCGGGGAGCTGTTTTTT.

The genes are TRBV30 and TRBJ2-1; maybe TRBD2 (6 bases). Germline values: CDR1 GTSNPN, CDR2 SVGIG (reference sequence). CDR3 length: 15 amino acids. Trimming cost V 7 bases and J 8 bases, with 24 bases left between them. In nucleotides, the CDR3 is TGTGCCTCGCGGGACCTCTCATCCTATCGCTATGAGCAGTTCTTC. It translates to CASRDLSSYRYEQFF.

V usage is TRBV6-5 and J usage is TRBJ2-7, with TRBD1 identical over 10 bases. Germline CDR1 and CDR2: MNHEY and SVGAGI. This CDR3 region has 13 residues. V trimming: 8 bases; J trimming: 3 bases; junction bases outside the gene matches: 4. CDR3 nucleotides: TGTGCCAGCGGGAGGGACAGGGGCTACGAGCAGTACTTC. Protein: CASGRDRGYEQYF.

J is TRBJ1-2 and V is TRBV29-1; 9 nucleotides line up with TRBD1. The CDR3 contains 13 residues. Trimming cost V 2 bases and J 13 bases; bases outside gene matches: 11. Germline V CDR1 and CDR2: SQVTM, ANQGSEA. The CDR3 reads CSVEYPWTGEVTF. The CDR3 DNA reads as TGCAGCGTTGAATACCCGTGGACAGGGGAGGTCACCTTC.

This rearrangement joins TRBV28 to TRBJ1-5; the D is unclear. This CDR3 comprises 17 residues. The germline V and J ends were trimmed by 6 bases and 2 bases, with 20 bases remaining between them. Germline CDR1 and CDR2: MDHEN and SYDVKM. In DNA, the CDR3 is TGTGCCAGCAGGATCTACGTGGGTACAGAGGGCAATCAGCCCCAGCATTTT. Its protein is CASRIYVGTEGNQPQHF.

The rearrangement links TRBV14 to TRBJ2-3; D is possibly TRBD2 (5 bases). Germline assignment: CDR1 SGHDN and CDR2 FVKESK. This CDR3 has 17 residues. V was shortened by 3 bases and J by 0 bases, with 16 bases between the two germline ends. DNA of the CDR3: TGTGCCAGCAGCCATAAAGGAGAGGGTTGGAGCACAGATACGCAGTATTTT. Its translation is CASSHKGEGWSTDTQYF. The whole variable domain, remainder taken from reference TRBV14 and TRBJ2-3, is EAGVTQFPSHSVIEKGQTVTLRCDPISGHDNLYWYRRVMGKEIKFLLHFVKESKQDESGMPNNRFLAERTGGTYSTLKVQPAELEDSGVYFCASSHKGEGWSTDTQYFGPGTRLTVL.

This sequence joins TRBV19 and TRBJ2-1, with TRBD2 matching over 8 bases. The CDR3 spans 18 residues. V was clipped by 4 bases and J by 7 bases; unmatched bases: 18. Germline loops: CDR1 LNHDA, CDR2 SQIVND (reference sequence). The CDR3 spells CASSTSPSGYSGLNEQFF. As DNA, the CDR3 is TGTGCCAGTAGTACCTCCCCTAGCGGGTACTCGGGTTTGAATGAGCAGTTCTTC.

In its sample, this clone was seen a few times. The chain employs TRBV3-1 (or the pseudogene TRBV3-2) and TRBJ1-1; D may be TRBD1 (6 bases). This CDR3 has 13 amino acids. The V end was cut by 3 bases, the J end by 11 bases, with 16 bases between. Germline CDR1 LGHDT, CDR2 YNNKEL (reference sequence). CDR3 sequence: CASSQTLRQGAFF. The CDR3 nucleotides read TGTGCCAGCAGCCAGACCCTGCGTCAGGGGGCTTTCTTT.

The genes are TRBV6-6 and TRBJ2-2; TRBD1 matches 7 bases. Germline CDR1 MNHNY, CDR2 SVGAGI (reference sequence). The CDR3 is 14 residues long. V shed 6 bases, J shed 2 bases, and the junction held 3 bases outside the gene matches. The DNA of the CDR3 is TGTGCCAGCAGCCGACAGGGAAACACCGGGGAGCTGTTTTTT. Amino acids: CASSRQGNTGELFF.